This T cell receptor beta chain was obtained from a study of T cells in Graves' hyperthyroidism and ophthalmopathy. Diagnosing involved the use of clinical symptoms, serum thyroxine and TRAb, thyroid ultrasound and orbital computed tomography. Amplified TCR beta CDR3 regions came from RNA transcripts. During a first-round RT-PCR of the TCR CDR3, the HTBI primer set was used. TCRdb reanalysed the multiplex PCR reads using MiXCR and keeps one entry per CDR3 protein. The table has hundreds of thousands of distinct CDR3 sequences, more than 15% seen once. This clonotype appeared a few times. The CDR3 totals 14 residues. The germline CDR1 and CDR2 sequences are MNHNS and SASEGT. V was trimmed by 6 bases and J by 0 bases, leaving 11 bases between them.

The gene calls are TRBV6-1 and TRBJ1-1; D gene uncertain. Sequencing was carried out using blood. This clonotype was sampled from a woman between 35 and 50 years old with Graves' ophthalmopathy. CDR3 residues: CASSYRIMNTEAFF. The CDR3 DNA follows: TGTGCCAGCAGCTACAGAATTATGAACACTGAAGCTTTCTTT.